The 24 T cell receptor beta chains given below trace back to one sample, sequenced in a study of CD8 T cells in ankylosing spondylitis (dated by TCRdb to 2016 to 2017). Their cognate antigens are unknown. Libraries were built with 5' RACE. For sequencing, an Illumina HiSeq 2500 was employed. In TCRdb, the public reads were trimmed at Q25 with fastp and aligned with MiXCR, with productive beta chains retained. Rows merge per CDR3 protein into single entries with the most common DNA and genes. The sample table records 500,000 to 650,000 distinct CDR3 sequences; roughly 5% of these occur just once. Roughly 3.5% of the sample is held by the ten biggest clonotypes. The paper's findings and limits, for the study overall: Blood from ankylosing spondylitis patients appeared to be characterized by a TCR beta motif made up of under ten highly homologous amino acid variants.

Sequenced input: blood, either unsorted or a sorted T cell fraction (not recorded which). The receptors shown here come from a male donor with ankylosing spondylitis.

This clonotype was observed at least ten times. The rearrangement links TRBV7-2 to TRBJ1-1; D is possibly TRBD1 (6 bases). Germline V gene sequence: CDR1 SGHTA, CDR2 FQGNSA. V was pared by 5 bases and J by 0 bases, with 13 bases between. The CDR3 is 15 residues long. The CDR3 nucleotides read TGTGCCAGCAGCCTCGGAGGGGGGATGAACACTGAAGCTTTCTTT. Encoded protein: CASSLGGGMNTEAFF. The full variable domain, in which reference TRBV7-2 and TRBJ1-1 provide the parts outside the CDR3, is GAGVSQSPSNKVTEKGKDVELRCDPISGHTALYWYRQSLGQGLEFLIYFQGNSAPDKSGLPSDRFSAERTGGSVSTLTIQRTQQEDSAVYLCASSLGGGMNTEAFFGQGTRLTVV.

A few counts support this clonotype. This sequence joins TRBV6-1 and TRBJ1-1; D is ambiguous. CDR1 is MNHNS and CDR2 is SASEGT in the germline V gene. Deletions cut 3 bases from V and 2 bases from J, with 16 bases between. The CDR3 extends over 16 amino acids. The CDR3 sequence: CASSDMGGMLNTEAFF. The CDR3 DNA sequence: TGTGCCAGCAGTGATATGGGCGGAATGCTCAACACTGAAGCTTTCTTT.

In this sample, this clonotype turned up many times. The CDR3: CASNLGTDYEQYF. CDR3 nucleotides: TGTGCCAGCAACCTCGGGACAGACTACGAGCAGTACTTC. This chain connects TRBV7-2 to TRBJ2-7; 7 bases map to TRBD1. The CDR3 runs to 13 residues. Germline-derived CDR1 and CDR2 are SGHTA and FQGNSA. Trimming removed 7 bases from V and 3 bases from J; junction bases left unmatched: 6.

This clonotype was seen only a few times. Germline is not matched at one junction end, which may reflect a read error. The genes are TRBV20-1 and TRBJ2-7, with a weak D call TRBD1 (6 bases). Germline values: CDR1 DFQATT, CDR2 SNEGSKA (reference sequence). The CDR3 is made up of 15 amino acids. CDR3 coding DNA: TGCTGTGCTAGAGATCTCTGGACAGCGTCCTACGAGCAGTACTTC. This gives the protein CCARDLWTASYEQYF.

Many counts were recorded for this clonotype. The rearrangement links TRBV7-2 to TRBJ2-6; 7 bases are a match to TRBD1. V lost 5 bases, J lost 0 bases, and 7 bases stayed unmatched. The CDR3 spans 17 residues. Germline CDR1 is SGHTA and CDR2 is FQGNSA. The CDR3 here is CASSRDRVLSGANVLTF. The CDR3 bases are TGTGCCAGCAGCCGGGACAGAGTACTCTCTGGGGCCAACGTCCTGACTTTC.

The sample holds many counts of this clonotype. The chain has TRBV11-2 and TRBJ2-1; D remains ambiguous. V was trimmed by 5 bases and J by 1 base, leaving 9 bases between them. The CDR3 runs to 14 residues. From germline, CDR1 is SGHAT and CDR2 FQNNGV. Here the CDR3 DNA reads TGTGCCAGCAGCCCCCCGGCGTCCTACAATGAGCAGTTCTTC. As protein: CASSPPASYNEQFF.

This clonotype was seen at least ten times. This chain joins TRBV15 and TRBJ2-5; TRBD2 matches at 7 bases. The trim removed 0 bases at V and 4 bases at J, leaving 11 bases unmatched. In germline, CDR1 is LNHNV, CDR2 YYDKDF (reference sequence). The CDR3 contains 17 residues. CDR3 DNA sequence: TGTGCCACCAGCAGAGATTTTTTAGGCGGGGGTGGAGAGACCCAGTACTTC. Its protein product is CATSRDFLGGGGETQYF.

This clonotype appeared many times. The V gene is TRBV18, the J gene TRBJ2-6; D gene uncertain. The CDR3 sequence is 15 residues long. Between the trimmed V and J ends, which lost 3 bases and 0 bases, there was a span of 6 bases. Germline values: CDR1 KGHSH, CDR2 LQKENI. The CDR3 DNA reads as TGTGCCAGCTCACCCACTAACTCTGGGGCCAACGTCCTGACTTTC. It codes for CASSPTNSGANVLTF.

This clonotype was counted ten times or more. The gene calls are TRBV20-1 and TRBJ2-7, with TRBD2 matching 7 bases. V shed 1 base and J 2 bases; nucleotides not matched to a gene: 5. The CDR3 length is 14 residues. In germline, CDR1 is DFQATT, CDR2 SNEGSKA (reference sequence). CDR3 region: CSARAGGGPYEQYF. The CDR3 DNA sequence: TGCAGTGCTAGAGCGGGAGGAGGGCCCTACGAGCAGTACTTC.

The chain recombines TRBV20-1 with TRBJ1-1; perhaps TRBD1 as D (6 bases). Germline V gene sequence: CDR1 DFQATT, CDR2 SNEGSKA (reference sequence). CDR3 length: 15 amino acids. Trimming shortened V by 5 bases and J by 1 base, and 17 bases separated the two germline ends. The CDR3 loop is CSAPQGPRPNTEAFF. The CDR3 DNA reads as TGCAGTGCTCCACAGGGACCACGTCCGAACACTGAAGCTTTCTTT.

In its sample, this clonotype was seen many times. V usage is TRBV9 and J usage is TRBJ1-2; a weak D match, TRBD1 (5 bases). There are 14 residues in the CDR3. The germline gives CDR1 SGDLS, CDR2 YYNGEE. V was pared by 3 bases and J by 0 bases, with 9 bases between. CDR3 nucleotides: TGTGCCAGCAGCGCAAGGACATCTAACTATGGCTACACCTTC. Translating gives CASSARTSNYGYTF.

This clonotype occurred many times. The J gene is TRBJ1-1, the V gene TRBV20-1; a possible D gene is TRBD1 (5 bases). The germline V gene has CDR1 DFQATT and CDR2 SNEGSKA (reference sequence). The CDR3 has 14 residues. V was shortened by 4 bases and J by 7 bases, with 19 bases between the two germline ends. This CDR3 is CSAILGYRRYEAFF. The CDR3 nucleotides are TGCAGTGCTATCTTGGGGTACAGGAGATATGAAGCTTTCTTT.

This clonotype was found many times. The chain is built from TRBV24-1 and TRBJ2-3; D is possibly TRBD2 (6 bases). CDR3 length: 15 residues. The ends were cut back, 7 bases at V and 3 bases at J, with 16 bases in the middle. Germline V gene sequence: CDR1 KGHDR, CDR2 SFDVKD. CDR3 amino acids: CATSAGLYGTDTQYF. CDR3 in DNA: TGTGCCACCAGCGCAGGACTATATGGAACAGATACGCAGTATTTT.

This clonotype was recorded at least ten times. This chain uses TRBV2 with TRBJ1-5; D gene uncertain. CDR1 is SNHLY, CDR2 FYNNEI, per germline. Trimming removed 3 bases from V and 6 bases from J, with 12 bases in between. The CDR3 covers 14 residues. Written as DNA, the CDR3 is TGTGCCAGCAGTGATGGAGACTTAAGTCAGCCCCAGCATTTT. The encoded protein is CASSDGDLSQPQHF.

This chain joins TRBV5-5 and TRBJ2-7; D perhaps matches TRBD1 (5 bases). V was shortened by 4 bases and J by 2 bases, with 19 bases between the two germline ends. The CDR3 is made up of 16 amino acids. In germline, CDR1 is SGHKS, CDR2 YYEKEE (reference sequence). Written as DNA, the CDR3 is TGTGCCAGCAGCCTGGACCGTGGCAGGGCTACCTACGAGCAGTACTTC. Residues: CASSLDRGRATYEQYF.

In this sample, this clonotype turned up many times. CDR3: CASSRDRGNGYTF. The CDR3 bases are TGTGCCAGCAGCCGGGACAGGGGTAATGGCTACACCTTC. The chain couples TRBV7-3 to TRBJ1-2; 10 nucleotides match TRBD1. The CDR3 runs 13 residues. Germline CDR1 SGHTA, CDR2 FQGTGA. V was pared by 5 bases and J by 6 bases, with 3 bases of the junction left unmatched. Variable domain in full (rest from reference TRBV7-3 and TRBJ1-2): GAGVSQTPSNKVTEKGKYVELRCDPISGHTALYWYRQSLGQGPEFLIYFQGTGAADDSGLPNDRFFAVRPEGSVSTLKIQRTERGDSAVYLCASSRDRGNGYTFGSGTRLTVV.

This clonotype was recorded many times. The chain recombines TRBV5-1 with TRBJ2-7; D may correspond to TRBD1 or TRBD2 (5 bases each). From germline, CDR1 is SGHRS and CDR2 YFSETQ. The CDR3 has 15 amino acids. V dropped 5 bases and J dropped 2 bases, with 17 bases sitting between them. CDR3 region: CASSWRRDHPYEQYF. CDR3 DNA sequence: TGCGCCAGCAGTTGGAGACGGGACCACCCCTACGAGCAGTACTTC.

This clonotype was seen repeatedly, ten times or more. The chain is built from TRBV7-2 and TRBJ2-5; no firm D call. V was pared by 2 bases and J by 6 bases, with 7 bases between. Germline CDR1 and CDR2: SGHTA and FQGNSA. The CDR3 spans 12 residues. CDR3: CASSLKGKTQYF. The CDR3 bases are TGTGCCAGCAGCTTAAAGGGAAAGACCCAGTACTTC.

This clonotype came up many times. The chain joins TRBV18 to TRBJ1-5; 7 bases are shared with TRBD1. The CDR3 spans 14 residues. V trimming: 6 bases; J trimming: 2 bases; junction bases outside the gene matches: 4. Looked up from germline, CDR1 is KGHSH and CDR2 is LQKENI. This CDR3 is CASSRDSRNQPQHF. The CDR3 DNA follows: TGTGCCAGCTCCCGGGACAGCCGCAATCAGCCCCAGCATTTT.

This clonotype came up many times. The rearrangement links TRBV20-1 to TRBJ2-5; 11 bases match TRBD2. The CDR3 has 15 residues. CDR1 DFQATT and CDR2 SNEGSKA come from the germline V gene (reference sequence). J was trimmed by 1 base and V by 3 bases; bases with no gene match: 4. CDR3 in DNA: TGCAGTGCTAGTGGGCTAGCGGGGGGCCAAGAGACCCAGTACTTC. Amino acid sequence: CSASGLAGGQETQYF.

In its sample, this clonotype was seen many times. V is TRBV7-9 and J is TRBJ1-1, with a tentative D call TRBD1 (5 bases). Trimming pared 3 bases from V and 1 base from J, leaving 12 bases between. Germline CDR1 and CDR2: SEHNR and FQNEAQ (reference sequence). The CDR3 covers 15 residues. The CDR3 region is CASSLRKGPNTEAFF. CDR3 nucleotide sequence: TGTGCCAGCAGCTTGCGGAAGGGGCCGAACACTGAAGCTTTCTTT.

There are a few counts of this clonotype. The chain carries TRBV5-1 and TRBJ1-6, with no clear D. The V end lost 4 bases, the J end lost 5 bases, and 13 bases lay between the germline ends. This CDR3 region has 15 residues. Germline V lookup: CDR1 SGHRS, CDR2 YFSETQ. This CDR3 is CASSPRTYDNSPLHF. The DNA of the CDR3 is TGCGCCAGCAGCCCACGGACGTACGATAATTCACCCCTCCACTTT. The whole variable domain, remainder taken from reference TRBV5-1 and TRBJ1-6, is KAGVTQTPRYLIKTRGQQVTLSCSPISGHRSVSWYQQTPGQGLQFLFEYFSETQRNKGNFPGRFSGRQFSNSRSEMNVSTLELGDSALYLCASSPRTYDNSPLHFGNGTRLTVT.

In its sample, this clonotype was seen many times. The V and J genes are TRBV4-2 and TRBJ2-5; D gene uncertain. Germline V lookup: CDR1 LGHNA, CDR2 YNFKEQ. The length of the CDR3 is 13 residues. Trimming pared 1 base from V and 4 bases from J, leaving 7 bases between. The CDR3 coding sequence is TGTGCCAGCAGCCAAGGACCCGGAGAGACCCAGTACTTC. Its protein is CASSQGPGETQYF.

The chain combines TRBV7-2 with TRBJ2-7; 8 bases are shared with TRBD2. CDR3 size: 13 residues. Trimming cost V 11 bases and J 4 bases; bases outside gene matches: 10. The germline gives CDR1 SGHTA, CDR2 FQGNSA. As DNA, the CDR3 is TGTGCCTCTGGGGGGAGCGGGAGATACGAGCAGTACTTC. This codes for CASGGSGRYEQYF. The whole variable domain, remainder taken from reference TRBV7-2 and TRBJ2-7, is GAGVSQSPSNKVTEKGKDVELRCDPISGHTALYWYRQSLGQGLEFLIYFQGNSAPDKSGLPSDRFSAERTGGSVSTLTIQRTQQEDSAVYLCASGGSGRYEQYFGPGTRLTVT.